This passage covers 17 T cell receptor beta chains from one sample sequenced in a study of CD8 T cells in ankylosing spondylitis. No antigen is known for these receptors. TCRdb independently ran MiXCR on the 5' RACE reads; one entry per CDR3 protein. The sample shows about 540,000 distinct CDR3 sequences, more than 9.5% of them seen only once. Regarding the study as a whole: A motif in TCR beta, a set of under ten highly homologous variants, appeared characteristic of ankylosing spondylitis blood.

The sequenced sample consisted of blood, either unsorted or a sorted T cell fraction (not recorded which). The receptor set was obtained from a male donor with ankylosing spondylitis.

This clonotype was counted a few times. CDR3 nucleotides: TGCGCCAGCAGCTTGGTGGACAACTACGAGCAGTACTTC. It codes for CASSLVDNYEQYF. The chain is built from TRBV5-1 and TRBJ2-7, with D tentatively TRBD1 (5 bases). CDR1 is SGHRS, CDR2 YFSETQ, per germline. Trimming pared 0 bases from V and 3 bases from J, leaving 7 bases between. The CDR3 is 13 amino acids. Together with reference TRBV5-1 and TRBJ2-7, the CDR3 gives the full variable domain: KAGVTQTPRYLIKTRGQQVTLSCSPISGHRSVSWYQQTPGQGLQFLFEYFSETQRNKGNFPGRFSGRQFSNSRSEMNVSTLELGDSALYLCASSLVDNYEQYFGPGTRLTVT.

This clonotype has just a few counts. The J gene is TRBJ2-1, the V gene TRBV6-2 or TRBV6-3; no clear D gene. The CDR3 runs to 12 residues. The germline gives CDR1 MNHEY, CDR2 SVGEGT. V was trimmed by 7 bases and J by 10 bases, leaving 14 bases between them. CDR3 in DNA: TGTGCCAGCACCCCAGGCGGCCGGGAGCAGTTCTTC. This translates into CASTPGGREQFF.

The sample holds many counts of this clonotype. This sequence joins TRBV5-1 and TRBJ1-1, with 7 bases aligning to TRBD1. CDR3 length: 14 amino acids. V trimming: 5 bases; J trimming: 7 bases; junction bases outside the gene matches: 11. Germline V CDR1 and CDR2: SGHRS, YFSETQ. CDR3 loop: CASSLTTGSNEAFF. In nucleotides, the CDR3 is TGCGCCAGCAGTTTGACGACAGGGAGTAATGAAGCTTTCTTT.

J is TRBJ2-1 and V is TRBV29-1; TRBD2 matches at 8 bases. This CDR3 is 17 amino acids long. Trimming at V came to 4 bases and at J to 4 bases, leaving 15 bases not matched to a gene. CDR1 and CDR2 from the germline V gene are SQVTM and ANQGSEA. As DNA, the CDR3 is TGCAGCGTTGGATCCCCCCTACTAGCGGTAGATTACAATGAGCAGTTCTTC. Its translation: CSVGSPLLAVDYNEQFF.

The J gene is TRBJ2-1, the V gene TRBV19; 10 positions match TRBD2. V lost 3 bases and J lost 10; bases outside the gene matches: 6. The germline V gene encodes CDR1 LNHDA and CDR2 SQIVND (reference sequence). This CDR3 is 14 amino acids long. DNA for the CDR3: TGTGCCAGTAGTATCGCTAGCGGGAGTATGGAGCAGTTCTTC. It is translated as CASSIASGSMEQFF.

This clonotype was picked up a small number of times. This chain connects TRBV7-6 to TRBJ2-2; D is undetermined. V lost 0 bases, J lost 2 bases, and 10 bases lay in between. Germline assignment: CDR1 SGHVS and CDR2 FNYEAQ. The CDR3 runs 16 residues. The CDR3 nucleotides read TGTGCCAGCAGCTTAGCGATTAGCTCCAACACCGGGGAGCTGTTTTTT. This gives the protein CASSLAISSNTGELFF.

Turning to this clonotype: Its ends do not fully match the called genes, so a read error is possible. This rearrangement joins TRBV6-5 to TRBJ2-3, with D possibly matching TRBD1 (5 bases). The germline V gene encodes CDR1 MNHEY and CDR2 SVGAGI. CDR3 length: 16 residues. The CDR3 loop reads CASSHSGRVATDTQYF. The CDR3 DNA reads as TGTGCCAGCAGTCACTCGGGCAGGGTAGCCACAGATACGCAGTATTTT.

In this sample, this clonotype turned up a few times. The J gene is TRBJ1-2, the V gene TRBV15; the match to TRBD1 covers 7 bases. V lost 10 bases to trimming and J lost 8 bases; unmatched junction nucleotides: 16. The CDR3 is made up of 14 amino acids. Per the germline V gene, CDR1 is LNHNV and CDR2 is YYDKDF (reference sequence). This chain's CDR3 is CAIEDRGQLTGYTF. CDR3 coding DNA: TGTGCCATCGAAGACCGGGGACAGCTCACGGGCTACACCTTC. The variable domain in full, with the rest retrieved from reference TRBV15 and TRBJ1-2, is DAMVIQNPRYQVTQFGKPVTLSCSQTLNHNVMYWYQQKSSQAPKLLFHYYDKDFNNEADTPDNFQSRRPNTSFCFLDIRSPGLGDTAMYLCAIEDRGQLTGYTFGSGTRLTVV.

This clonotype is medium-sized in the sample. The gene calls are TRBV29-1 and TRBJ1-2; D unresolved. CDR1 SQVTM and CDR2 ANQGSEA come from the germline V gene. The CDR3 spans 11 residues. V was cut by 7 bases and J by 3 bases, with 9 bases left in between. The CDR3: CSGREDYGYTF. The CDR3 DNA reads TGCAGCGGCCGCGAAGACTATGGCTACACCTTC. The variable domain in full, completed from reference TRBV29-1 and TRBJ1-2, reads SAVISQKPSRDICQRGTSLTIQCQVDSQVTMMFWYRQQPGQSLTLIATANQGSEATYESGFVIDKFPISRPNLTFSTLTVSNMSPEDSSIYLCSGREDYGYTFGSGTRLTVV.

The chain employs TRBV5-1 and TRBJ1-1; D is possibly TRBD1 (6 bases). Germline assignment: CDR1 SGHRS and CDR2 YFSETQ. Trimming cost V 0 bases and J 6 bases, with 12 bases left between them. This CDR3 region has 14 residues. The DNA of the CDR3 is TGCGCCAGCAGCTTGGATTTGGGACACCCTGAAGCTTTCTTT. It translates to CASSLDLGHPEAFF.

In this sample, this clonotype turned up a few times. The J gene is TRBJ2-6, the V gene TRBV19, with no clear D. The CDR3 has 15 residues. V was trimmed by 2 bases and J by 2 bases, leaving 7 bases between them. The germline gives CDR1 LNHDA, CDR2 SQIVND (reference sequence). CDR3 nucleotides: TGTGCCAGTAGTATAACGGGTACTGGGGCCAACGTCCTGACTTTC. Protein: CASSITGTGANVLTF.

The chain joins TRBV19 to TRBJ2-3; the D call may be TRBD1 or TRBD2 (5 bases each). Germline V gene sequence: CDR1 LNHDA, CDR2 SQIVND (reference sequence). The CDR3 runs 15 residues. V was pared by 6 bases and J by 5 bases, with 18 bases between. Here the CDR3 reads CASSTGLYQGDTQYF. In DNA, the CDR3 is TGTGCCAGTAGCACGGGGCTTTACCAAGGAGATACGCAGTATTTT.

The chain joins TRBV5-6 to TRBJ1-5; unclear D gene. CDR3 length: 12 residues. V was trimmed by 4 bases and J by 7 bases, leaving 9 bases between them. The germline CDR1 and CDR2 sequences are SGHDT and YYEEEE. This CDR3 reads CASSRPEQPQHF. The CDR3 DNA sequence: TGTGCCAGCAGCCGGCCGGAACAGCCCCAGCATTTT.

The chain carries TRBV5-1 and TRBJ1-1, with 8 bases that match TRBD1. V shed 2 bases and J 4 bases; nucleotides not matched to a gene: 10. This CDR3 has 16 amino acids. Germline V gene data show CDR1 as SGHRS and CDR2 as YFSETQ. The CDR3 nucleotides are TGCGCCAGCAGCTTAAAAGGTAATCAGGGGGCCACTGAAGCTTTCTTT. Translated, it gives CASSLKGNQGATEAFF.

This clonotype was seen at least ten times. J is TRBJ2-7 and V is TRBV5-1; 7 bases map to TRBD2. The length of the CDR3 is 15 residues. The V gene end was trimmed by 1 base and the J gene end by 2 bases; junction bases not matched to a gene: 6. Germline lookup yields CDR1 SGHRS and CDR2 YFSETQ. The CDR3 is CASSLSSGGPYEQYF. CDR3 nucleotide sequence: TGCGCCAGCAGCTTGAGTTCGGGAGGACCCTACGAGCAGTACTTC.

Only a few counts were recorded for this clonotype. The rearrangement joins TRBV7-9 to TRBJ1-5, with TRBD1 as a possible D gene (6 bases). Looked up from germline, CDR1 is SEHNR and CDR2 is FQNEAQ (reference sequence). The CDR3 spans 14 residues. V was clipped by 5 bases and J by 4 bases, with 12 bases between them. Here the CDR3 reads CASSPQGLNQPQHF. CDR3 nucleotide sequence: TGTGCCAGCAGCCCGCAGGGGCTAAATCAGCCCCAGCATTTT.

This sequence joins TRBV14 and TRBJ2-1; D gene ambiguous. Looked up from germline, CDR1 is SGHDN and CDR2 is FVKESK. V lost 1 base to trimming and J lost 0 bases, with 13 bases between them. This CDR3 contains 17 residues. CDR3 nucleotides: TGTGCCAGCAGCCAAGTATTGGCGGCTACCTCCTACAATGAGCAGTTCTTC. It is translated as CASSQVLAATSYNEQFF.